The clone carrying this T cell receptor beta chain was seen just once. The data belong to a study of control samples from healthy donors and cancer patients. Libraries were prepared by immunoSEQ multiplex PCR; TCRdb keeps only in-frame clonotypes and omits some of them. Of around 58,000 clones detected, roughly 88% appear once; the ten largest clones hold around 3.8%. Germline V gene sequence: CDR1 MDHEN, CDR2 SYDVKM. V was pared by 3 bases and J by 5 bases, with 13 bases between. The CDR3 runs to 14 residues. The receptor was derived from a man in his fifties in good health. The sequenced sample was blood. V and J are TRBV28 and TRBJ1-2; no clear D. CDR3: CASSFGGTGYGYTF. As DNA, the CDR3 is TGTGCCAGCAGTTTTGGAGGAACCGGGTATGGCTACACCTTC.